This is a list of T cell receptor beta chains from one sample in a study of human T cells and chemical hapten exposure. TCRdb fed the RACE reads into MiXCR, producing one record per CDR3 protein. The table includes 300,000 to 400,000 distinct CDR3 sequences, 6% to 8.5% detected once. The material was whole blood, obtained in connection with sensitization to the hapten diphenylcyclopropenone (DPC). Receptors were obtained from a woman between 18 and 30 years old with alopecia areata. Some clones in this sample may be carry-over from other donors' samples. Each CDR3 is given with its conserved first and last residue.

v_gene	j_gene	CDR3aa
TRBV9	TRBJ2-1	CASTRRGGGDEQFF
TRBV12-3/TRBV12-4	TRBJ2-7	CASSFSTKNYEQYF
TRBV5-4	TRBJ2-2	CASSLAGRENTGELFF
TRBV6-5	TRBJ2-4	CASSYSGLAGGPAKNIQYF
TRBV10-3	TRBJ1-5	CAISAGGAPRPQHF
TRBV7-8	TRBJ1-6	CASSLAYSLNSPLHF
TRBV6-2/TRBV6-3	TRBJ2-4	CASSQGGQAPPTWAKNIQYF
TRBV5-1	TRBJ2-6	CASSGRQGLGANVLTF
TRBV6-5	TRBJ2-3	CASSQILGSGSTDTQYF
TRBV7-9	TRBJ1-1	CASSLQGPGTEAFF
TRBV4-2	TRBJ1-1	CASSQEGKAAFF
TRBV27	TRBJ2-5	CASSLRRTQVGGETQYF
TRBV5-6	TRBJ2-7	CASITSLAGDPSF
TRBV7-2	TRBJ2-2	CASSLGQITNTGELFF
TRBV4-2	TRBJ2-5	CASSRFPEEGGQETQYF
TRBV5-1	TRBJ2-5	CASGGSSSQETQYF